This T cell receptor beta chain was captured by sequencing in a study of blood T cells in healthy people across ages. The CDR3 sequence is 17 residues long. CDR1 SEHNR and CDR2 FQNEAQ come from the germline V gene (reference sequence). Trimming left V 5 bases short and J 0 bases short, with 18 bases between. Combining a sample-barcoded 5' primer with a J-beta primer mix, a second PCR ran for roughly 6 to 12 cycles. TCRdb re-called the 5' RACE reads through MiXCR, storing one row per CDR3 protein. The data show roughly 700,000 distinct CDR3 sequences, with around 49% seen just once and roughly 31% held by the top ten. Donors were healthy Caucasian individuals from Russia aged about 6 to 90.

The sequenced material came from blood. The chain uses TRBV7-9 and TRBJ2-3; tentative D call: TRBD1 (6 bases). The receptor was derived from a woman aged 55-69 years in good health. The CDR3 DNA reads TGTGCCAGCAGCCTAACCCTGGGGGCCAGTAGCACAGATACGCAGTATTTT. Its translation is CASSLTLGASSTDTQYF.